This T cell receptor beta chain was recovered during a study of identical twins. Overall study findings and caveats: With abundant cord blood beta clonotypes, insertions were fewer; memory repertoires showed no such pattern. Out-of-frame alpha sequences shared by twins showed excess low generation probability.

A template switching step contributed a universal primer site, while unique molecular identifiers were present in the cDNA. TCRdb called the 5' RACE reads again in MiXCR, with one record for every CDR3 protein. The repertoire holds under 250,000 distinct CDR3 sequences, with around 10% as singletons. On this clonotype itself: The antigen remains undetermined.

The material sequenced was memory (CD45RO+) T cells sorted from blood. The receptor was derived from a woman between 18 and 30 years old in good health.

The CDR3 region is CSAREILDQETQYF. The DNA of the CDR3 is TGCAGTGCTAGAGAAATACTAGATCAAGAGACCCAGTACTTC. The chain is built from TRBV20-1 and TRBJ2-5; D perhaps matches TRBD2 (5 bases). Germline V gene sequence: CDR1 DFQATT, CDR2 SNEGSKA (reference sequence). The CDR3 totals 14 residues. V lost 0 bases and J 2 bases, leaving 10 bases between the germline ends.